A single sample gave rise to the 5 T cell receptor beta chains below, sequenced in a study of cytomegalovirus exposure and HLA in healthy donors. Primers included in the PCR were 60 Vbeta and 13 Jbeta primers. The table came from immunoSEQ multiplex PCR; TCRdb's copy has only in-frame clones and leaves some out. In total, the table holds some 62,000 clones. Material: PBMCs. These receptors originate from a man aged 30 to 45 in good health and CMV-seropositive.

The chain is built from TRBV9 and TRBJ2-2; the D gene is possibly TRBD2 (5 bases). Looked up from germline, CDR1 is SGDLS and CDR2 is YYNGEE. There are 16 residues in the CDR3. Trimming removed 4 bases at V and 0 bases at J, with 13 bases between. CDR3 in DNA: TGTGCCAGCAGCCCCAGGAGCGGAGCGAACACCGGGGAGCTGTTTTTT. Amino acids: CASSPRSGANTGELFF.

The gene calls are TRBV2 and TRBJ1-3; a weak D match, TRBD1 (6 bases). CDR3 length: 13 residues. Trimming took off 9 bases at V and 1 base at J, with 10 bases between the two ends. The germline CDR1 and CDR2 sequences are SNHLY and FYNNEI. The CDR3 loop is CARYGTSGNTIYF. As DNA, the CDR3 is TGTGCCAGGTACGGGACATCTGGAAACACCATATATTTT.

The genes are TRBV7-2 and TRBJ2-5; TRBD2 agrees at 11 bases. The V segment lost 4 bases and the J segment 4 bases; nucleotides outside the gene matches: 2. The CDR3 covers 14 residues. In germline, CDR1 is SGHTA, CDR2 FQGNSA. CDR3 protein: CASSSGLAAETQYF. The CDR3 nucleotides are TGTGCCAGCAGCTCGGGACTAGCGGCAGAGACCCAGTACTTC.

The CDR3 DNA is TGTGCCAGCAGCGCAACAGGGGGGGGAGAGACCCAGTACTTC. Residues: CASSATGGGETQYF. This chain joins TRBV7-9 and TRBJ2-5, with D possibly being TRBD1 (8 bases). There are 14 residues in the CDR3. The V gene lost 5 bases and the J gene lost 4 bases, with 14 bases spanning the gap. Germline V gives CDR1 SEHNR, CDR2 FQNEAQ (reference sequence).

The chain links TRBV9 to TRBJ2-4; D not certain. V dropped 0 bases and J dropped 5 bases, with 6 bases sitting between them. Germline assignment: CDR1 SGDLS and CDR2 YYNGEE. The CDR3 is 13 amino acids. The CDR3 loop is CASSVGVENIQYF. The CDR3 DNA is TGTGCCAGCAGCGTAGGCGTCGAAAACATTCAGTACTTC.